The 31 T cell receptor beta chains reported below all come from one sample, sequenced in a study of T cell responses to AZD1222 COVID-19 vaccine. Only in-frame clones appear in the TCRdb table, and some are missing; sequencing was by immunoSEQ multiplex PCR. The table has 150,000 or so clones, about 91% seen once; the top ten hold 4.4%. Sequences were derived from peripheral blood, sampled on day 0 of AZD1222 vaccination. The receptors stem from an adult in good health.

The rearrangement joins TRBV5-1 to TRBJ1-3; D might be TRBD1 (6 bases). CDR3 length equals 17 residues. V was trimmed by 0 bases and J by 4 bases, leaving 17 bases between them. Germline-derived CDR1 and CDR2 are SGHRS and YFSETQ. In DNA, the CDR3 is TGCGCCAGCAGCTTGGGCCCCAGGGGCCCGGGGGGAAACACCATATATTTT. Translated: CASSLGPRGPGGNTIYF.

This rearrangement joins TRBV28 to TRBJ1-4; the D is unclear. The CDR3 is 14 amino acids. Trimming removed 7 bases from V and 5 bases from J, with 14 bases in between. CDR1 is MDHEN, CDR2 SYDVKM, per germline. CDR3 in amino acids: CASTPLGENEKLFF. In DNA, the CDR3 is TGTGCCAGCACTCCGCTGGGCGAGAATGAAAAACTGTTTTTT. Based on the CDR3 plus reference TRBV28 and TRBJ1-4, the full variable domain is DVKVTQSSRYLVKRTGEKVFLECVQDMDHENMFWYRQDPGLGLRLIYFSYDVKMKEKGDIPEGYSVSREKKERFSLILESASTNQTSMYLCASTPLGENEKLFFGSGTQLSVL.

This sequence joins TRBV11-2 and TRBJ1-3; D ambiguous. With 5 bases removed from V and 4 bases from J, the gap between germline ends came to 9 bases. Germline V lookup: CDR1 SGHAT, CDR2 FQNNGV. The CDR3 spans 13 residues. In DNA form, the CDR3 reads TGTGCCAGCAGCCGGAGAGACGGAAACACCATATATTTT. Protein product: CASSRRDGNTIYF.

In DNA form, the CDR3 reads TGCAGCGTTGGAGGGGGTTACTATGGCTACACCTTC. This codes for CSVGGGYYGYTF. The chain uses TRBV29-1 and TRBJ1-2, with a possible D match to TRBD1 (6 bases). There are 12 residues in the CDR3. CDR1 is SQVTM, CDR2 ANQGSEA, per germline. The V gene lost 4 bases and the J gene lost 3 bases, with 9 bases spanning the gap.

The chain has TRBV7-6 and TRBJ2-7; the match to TRBD1 covers 9 bases. This CDR3 spans 15 amino acids. Trimming took 1 base from V and 0 from J; bases not matched to a gene: 1. Germline V gene sequence: CDR1 SGHVS, CDR2 FNYEAQ. Here the CDR3 DNA reads TGTGCCAGCAGCTTAGTGGGACAGGGCTCCTACGAGCAGTACTTC. This translates into CASSLVGQGSYEQYF.

The gene calls are TRBV2 and TRBJ1-5; D call uncertain. CDR1 is SNHLY, CDR2 FYNNEI, per germline. The V gene lost 7 bases and the J gene lost 5 bases, with 9 bases spanning the gap. The CDR3 loop spans 12 amino acids. CDR3 nucleotides: TGTGCCAGCAAGGGATGGGATCAGCCCCAGCATTTT. It yields the protein CASKGWDQPQHF.

This chain uses TRBV6-5 with TRBJ1-2; D is unresolved. Germline V gene lookup returns CDR1 MNHEY and CDR2 SVGAGI. This CDR3 is 13 amino acids long. The V gene lost 2 bases and the J gene lost 2 bases, with 6 bases spanning the gap. The CDR3, as DNA: TGTGCCAGCAGTTACGGCCAGAACTATGGCTACACCTTC. Translation gives CASSYGQNYGYTF.

This chain links TRBV6-1 with TRBJ2-2; D may be TRBD1 (6 bases). V lost 3 bases and J 6 bases, leaving 8 bases between the germline ends. Germline assignment: CDR1 MNHNS and CDR2 SASEGT. CDR3 size: 13 residues. In DNA, the CDR3 is TGTGCCAGCAGTGATTGGGGGCCCGGGGAGCTGTTTTTT. It codes for CASSDWGPGELFF.

The chain has TRBV5-1 and TRBJ2-1; perhaps D is TRBD1 or TRBD2 (5 bases each). This CDR3 spans 14 amino acids. Germline V CDR1 and CDR2: SGHRS, YFSETQ. V lost 5 bases and J lost 1, with 10 bases in between. CDR3 residues: CASSGGGSYNEQFF. The CDR3 nucleotides read TGCGCCAGCAGTGGTGGGGGATCCTACAATGAGCAGTTCTTC.

The chain combines TRBV7-3 with TRBJ2-4, with 8 bases that match TRBD1. The CDR3 totals 13 residues. The J segment lost 13 bases and the V segment lost 0 bases, leaving 5 bases of the junction unmatched. Germline V gene sequence: CDR1 SGHTA, CDR2 FQGTGA. CDR3 sequence: CASSLTRDRPQYF. The CDR3 nucleotides are TGTGCCAGCAGCTTAACCCGGGACAGGCCCCAGTACTTC.

CDR3 residues: CATSRDRSGSSYNEQFF. CDR3 nucleotide sequence: TGTGCCACCAGCAGAGATAGATCCGGGAGCTCCTACAATGAGCAGTTCTTC. The chain carries TRBV15 and TRBJ2-1; the D gene is possibly TRBD2 (6 bases). V shed 0 bases and J shed 0 bases, with 12 bases lying between them. The CDR3 covers 17 residues. Germline-derived CDR1 and CDR2 are LNHNV and YYDKDF (reference sequence). Combining the CDR3 with reference TRBV15 and TRBJ2-1 gives the whole variable domain DAMVIQNPRYQVTQFGKPVTLSCSQTLNHNVMYWYQQKSSQAPKLLFHYYDKDFNNEADTPDNFQSRRPNTSFCFLDIRSPGLGDTAMYLCATSRDRSGSSYNEQFFGPGTRLTVL.

This clone showed up just once. This rearrangement joins TRBV29-1 to TRBJ1-2; tentatively, D is TRBD1 (6 bases). Germline values: CDR1 SQVTM, CDR2 ANQGSEA. The germline V and J ends were trimmed by 2 bases and 7 bases, with 17 bases remaining between them. The CDR3 runs 14 residues. Here the CDR3 DNA reads TGCAGCGTTGAAAAGGGCAGGGGAGTCTTTGGCTACACCTTC. It translates to CSVEKGRGVFGYTF.

V is TRBV6-2 or TRBV6-3 and J is TRBJ1-5, with TRBD1 matching 8 bases. CDR3 size: 15 residues. The germline V gene has CDR1 MNHEY and CDR2 SVGEGT. J was trimmed by 2 bases and V by 2 bases; bases with no gene match: 2. CDR3 DNA sequence: TGTGCCAGCAGTTACCCGGGACAGGGCAATCAGCCCCAGCATTTT. It translates to CASSYPGQGNQPQHF.

The chain links TRBV24-1 to TRBJ2-5; 10 bases align to TRBD1. The CDR3 sequence is 15 residues long. The V segment lost 3 bases and the J segment 5 bases; nucleotides outside the gene matches: 5. Per the germline V gene, CDR1 is KGHDR and CDR2 is SFDVKD. This CDR3 is CATSDRDRGWETQYF. For the CDR3, the DNA is TGTGCCACCAGTGATCGGGACAGGGGATGGGAGACCCAGTACTTC.

This rearrangement joins TRBV5-6 to TRBJ2-2, with D maybe TRBD1 (6 bases). This CDR3 region has 16 residues. Trimming removed 1 base from V and 3 bases from J, with 13 bases in between. Germline V lookup: CDR1 SGHDT, CDR2 YYEEEE. The chain's CDR3 is CASSLFGGPDTGELFF. CDR3 DNA sequence: TGTGCCAGCAGCTTGTTTGGGGGCCCGGACACCGGGGAGCTGTTTTTT.

The chain joins TRBV12-3 or TRBV12-4 to TRBJ2-5, with unresolved D. The CDR3 has 12 residues. Deletions cut 7 bases from V and 2 bases from J, with 8 bases between. CDR3 region: CASTRVQETQYF. As DNA, the CDR3 is TGTGCCAGCACCCGGGTGCAAGAGACCCAGTACTTC.

This clone appeared once. The rearrangement uses TRBV27 and TRBJ1-2; D might be TRBD1 (6 bases). With 5 bases removed from V and 4 bases from J, the gap between germline ends came to 11 bases. CDR1 is MNHEY and CDR2 is SMNVEV in the germline V gene (reference sequence). The CDR3 sequence is 13 residues long. The CDR3 bases are TGTGCCAGCAGTCCACAGGGTTCCTATGGCTACACCTTC. It is translated as CASSPQGSYGYTF.

The chain combines TRBV9 with TRBJ2-5; D call uncertain. Germline V gene sequence: CDR1 SGDLS, CDR2 YYNGEE. CDR3 length: 15 amino acids. The V gene lost 3 bases and the J gene lost 1 base, with 13 bases spanning the gap. CDR3 region: CASSDPVAVQETQYF. In nucleotides, the CDR3 is TGTGCCAGCAGCGACCCCGTGGCAGTCCAAGAGACCCAGTACTTC.

J is TRBJ2-1 and V is TRBV6-6, with unresolved D. CDR1 is MNHNY and CDR2 is SVGAGI in the germline V gene (reference sequence). V dropped 6 bases and J dropped 10 bases, with 13 bases sitting between them. CDR3 length: 12 amino acids. This chain's CDR3 is CASRPLVGEQFF. Written as DNA, the CDR3 is TGTGCCAGCAGACCACTGGTAGGCGAGCAGTTCTTC.

The rearrangement joins TRBV2 to TRBJ2-1; D gene uncertain. Germline assignment: CDR1 SNHLY and CDR2 FYNNEI. This CDR3 region has 13 residues. Trimming cost V 8 bases and J 3 bases, with 11 bases left between them. The CDR3 spells CASAGFNYNEQFF. The CDR3 DNA sequence: TGTGCCAGCGCAGGATTTAACTACAATGAGCAGTTCTTC.

This chain links TRBV9 with TRBJ1-5, with 12 bases aligning to TRBD1. The germline V gene has CDR1 SGDLS and CDR2 YYNGEE. V dropped 4 bases and J dropped 6; count of bases not matched to a gene: 11. This CDR3 has 17 residues. CDR3 protein: CASSPGTGGVEVQPQHF. The CDR3 DNA reads as TGTGCCAGCAGCCCCGGGACAGGGGGCGTTGAGGTTCAGCCCCAGCATTTT.

Written as DNA, the CDR3 is TGCGCCAGCTCGGGGACTAGCGGTTACACCGGGGAGCTGTTTTTT. It encodes CASSGTSGYTGELFF. V and J are TRBV5-1 and TRBJ2-2; 11 bases match TRBD2. Germline-derived CDR1 and CDR2 are SGHRS and YFSETQ. The CDR3 runs 15 residues. V trimming: 7 bases; J trimming: 3 bases; junction bases outside the gene matches: 5.

V usage is TRBV7-2 and J usage is TRBJ1-5, with D possibly being TRBD1 (6 bases). V shed 6 bases and J shed 5 bases, with 17 bases lying between them. The CDR3 runs to 15 residues. Germline V gene sequence: CDR1 SGHTA, CDR2 FQGNSA. The CDR3: CASSYTTGYDQPQHF. CDR3 DNA: TGTGCCAGCAGTTATACCACAGGGTACGATCAGCCCCAGCATTTT.

The chain is built from TRBV6-1 and TRBJ1-3, with TRBD1 as a possible D gene (5 bases). V was trimmed by 3 bases and J by 4 bases, leaving 10 bases between them. Germline V CDR1 and CDR2: MNHNS, SASEGT. CDR3 length equals 14 residues. The CDR3 reads CASSEAYRGNTIYF. CDR3 sequence (DNA): TGTGCCAGCAGTGAGGCTTACAGGGGAAACACCATATATTTT.

This chain links TRBV30 with TRBJ2-7; TRBD2 matches 10 bases. J gave up 0 bases and V 4 bases, and 9 bases lay outside the gene matches. The CDR3 has 16 amino acids. Germline lookup yields CDR1 GTSNPN and CDR2 SVGIG (reference sequence). Here the CDR3 reads CAWTASGSRSSYEQYF. The CDR3 bases are TGTGCCTGGACCGCTAGCGGGAGCCGAAGCTCCTACGAGCAGTACTTC.

Only a few counts were recorded for this clone. CDR3 region: CASSLGLGTGLKGYTF. In nucleotides, the CDR3 is TGTGCCAGCAGCTTGGGCCTCGGGACAGGGCTTAAGGGCTACACCTTC. This rearrangement joins TRBV5-4 to TRBJ1-2, with 9 bases lining up with TRBD1. Germline CDR1 and CDR2: SGHNT and YYREEE (reference sequence). The CDR3 has 16 amino acids. The V gene end was trimmed by 0 bases and the J gene end by 8 bases; junction bases not matched to a gene: 11.

This chain uses TRBV7-9 with TRBJ2-7; D is unresolved. Germline assignment: CDR1 SEHNR and CDR2 FQNEAQ (reference sequence). The CDR3 loop spans 16 amino acids. Trimming removed 1 base from V and 6 bases from J, with 19 bases in between. The CDR3 DNA reads TGTGCCAGCAGCTTAGATGGTTGGTTTGGGAAAAGCGAGCAGTACTTC. Translated, it gives CASSLDGWFGKSEQYF.

This clone has just one count. This chain uses TRBV5-1 with TRBJ1-2; D possibly corresponds to TRBD1 (6 bases). From germline, CDR1 is SGHRS and CDR2 YFSETQ. V gave up 4 bases and J gave up 1 base, with 17 bases separating them. This CDR3 comprises 16 residues. The CDR3 DNA reads as TGCGCCAGCAGCCTTGTTTCAGGGGACTTTAACTATGGCTACACCTTC. Translation: CASSLVSGDFNYGYTF.

The chain carries TRBV28 and TRBJ2-1; D is uncertain. Germline CDR1 MDHEN, CDR2 SYDVKM. V lost 2 bases and J 7 bases, leaving 3 bases between the germline ends. CDR3 length equals 11 residues. CDR3 region: CASSLRNEQFF. DNA for the CDR3: TGTGCCAGCAGTTTAAGGAATGAGCAGTTCTTC.

V and J are TRBV5-1 and TRBJ1-5; 7 bases agree with TRBD1. The CDR3 length is 13 residues. The germline V gene has CDR1 SGHRS and CDR2 YFSETQ. V lost 4 bases, J lost 7 bases, and 5 bases stayed unmatched. CDR3 region: CASSPTGDQPQHF. Written as DNA, the CDR3 is TGCGCCAGCAGCCCAACAGGGGACCAGCCCCAGCATTTT.

The rearrangement joins TRBV9 to TRBJ2-5, with 7 positions matching TRBD2. Trimming at V came to 2 bases and at J to 2 bases, leaving 9 bases not matched to a gene. CDR1 is SGDLS, CDR2 YYNGEE, per germline. The length of the CDR3 is 16 residues. DNA for the CDR3: TGTGCCAGCAGCGTGGGTAGCGGGTGGGTACAAGAGACCCAGTACTTC. Amino acid sequence: CASSVGSGWVQETQYF.